This is a list of T cell receptor beta chains from one sample in a study of T cells after yellow fever vaccination. MiXCR, applied by TCRdb to the 5' RACE reads, yields one record per CDR3 protein. The table lists a few hundred thousand distinct CDR3 sequences, about a sixth of them singletons, with 15% to 20% in the top ten. The material was PBMCs, obtained 5 to 6 days after the first yellow fever vaccination. The receptors shown here come from a man younger than 35 who received the YFV17D yellow fever vaccine. Both conserved end residues are part of each CDR3. The D gene is left open where the match is weak. The size field is filled for only some rows; it gives once, few, many or a size class.

D,size,V,J,DNA,CDR3
TRBD1,few,TRBV20-1,TRBJ1-2,TGCAGTGCTACCGGACAGGGTCTTGGCTACACCTTC,CSATGQGLGYTF
TRBD1,NA,TRBV7-2,TRBJ2-5,TGTGCCAGCAGCTTAGGGGACAGGGACCAAGAGACCCAGTACTTC,CASSLGDRDQETQYF
NA,NA,TRBV7-3,TRBJ1-1,TGTGCCAGCAGCTTAGGGGGGCTGCCCGGCACTGAAGCTTTCTTT,CASSLGGLPGTEAFF
NA,few,TRBV4-3,TRBJ2-3,TGCGCCAGCAGCCAAGATCTAGGGGTGGATACGCAGTATTTT,CASSQDLGVDTQYF
NA,NA,TRBV4-3,TRBJ1-2,TGCGCCAGCAGCCAAGTTAGGGGAACCGAAAGTGGCTACACCTTC,CASSQVRGTESGYTF
TRBD2,NA,TRBV19,TRBJ2-3,TGTGCCAGTAGTTCACCGGCCGGGGGGGCAACCGATACGCAGTATTTT,CASSSPAGGATDTQYF
TRBD2,few,TRBV7-9,TRBJ2-7,TGTGCCAGCAGCTTAGGGGCGGGGGTTATCTCCTACGAGCAGCACTTC,CASSLGAGVISYEQHF
NA,few,TRBV5-6,TRBJ2-3,TGTGCCAGCAGCTTGGTTTCTCCGGGGGGCACAGATACGCAGTATTTT,CASSLVSPGGTDTQYF
NA,few,TRBV12-3/TRBV12-4,TRBJ2-7,TGTGCCAGCAGTTCGCAACAGGGTGGCGAGCAGTACTTC,CASSSQQGGEQYF
NA,NA,TRBV24-1,TRBJ2-1,TGTGCCACCAGTGATGGGTTAAGGGGCAAAAATGAGCAGTTCTTC,CATSDGLRGKNEQFF
TRBD1,many,TRBV7-2,TRBJ1-6,TGTGCCAGCAGCTGGACAGGGTCGGAAAGTAGAACACCCCTCCACTTT,CASSWTGSESRTPLHF
NA,few,TRBV6-2/TRBV6-3,TRBJ1-1,TGTGCCAGCAGTTACATCGAGTCCTTTGGGGGTGGAGCTGAAGCTTTCTTT,CASSYIESFGGGAEAFF
NA,few,TRBV7-2,TRBJ1-6,TGTGCCAGCCGCCCGGCAGGGGTAAATTCACCCCTCCACTTT,CASRPAGVNSPLHF
NA,NA,TRBV12-3/TRBV12-4,TRBJ1-3,TGTGCCAGCCATCGGAGGGGCCTGGTCCTCTCTGGAAACACCATATATTTT,CASHRRGLVLSGNTIYF
NA,NA,TRBV3-1,TRBJ2-1,TGTGCCAGCAGCCAGTGGGTCGAGGGTGAGCAGTTCTTC,CASSQWVEGEQFF
TRBD1,few,TRBV20-1,TRBJ2-5,TGCAGTGCTAGGTGGGACAGGGAGCAAGAGACCCAGTACTTC,CSARWDREQETQYF
NA,NA,TRBV5-1,TRBJ1-4,TGCGCCAGCAGCCTCAGACGGGGAGGGCTTGAAAAACTGTTTTTT,CASSLRRGGLEKLFF
NA,NA,TRBV7-3,TRBJ2-7,TGTGCCAGCAGCTTACAGGGGGGCAGTATCGACGAGCAGTACTTC,CASSLQGGSIDEQYF
NA,NA,TRBV11-2,TRBJ1-4,TGTGCCAGCAGCTTCCGGTGGTCGGGGGGCGAAAAACTGTTTTTT,CASSFRWSGGEKLFF
NA,NA,TRBV7-9,TRBJ2-5,TGTGCCAGCTCCGATCCCGGACAGCCCTTACAAGAGACCCAGTACTTC,CASSDPGQPLQETQYF
NA,NA,TRBV7-2,TRBJ1-3,TGTGCCAGCAGCACCCGGGGGGGGCCTGGAAACACCATATATTTT,CASSTRGGPGNTIYF
NA,NA,TRBV9,TRBJ2-5,TGTGCCAGCAGCGCCACTCCGGCCAGACAAGAGACCCAGTACTTC,CASSATPARQETQYF
TRBD1,few,TRBV5-5,TRBJ2-5,TGTGCCAGCAGCTTGAGGGGACAGGGGGCCGAGACCCAGTACTTC,CASSLRGQGAETQYF
NA,few,TRBV9,TRBJ2-7,NA,CASSGPLEREQYF
NA,NA,TRBV6-1,TRBJ2-3,TGTGCCACCTCGGTAGGGGGGCCGGGTGGTACGCAGTATTTT,CATSVGGPGGTQYF
TRBD2,NA,TRBV5-4,TRBJ2-5,TGTGCCAGCAGCTTGATAGCGGGGGATGAGACCCAGTACTTC,CASSLIAGDETQYF
NA,NA,TRBV5-4,TRBJ2-5,TGTGCCAGCAGCGCTACCCTCCAAGAGACCCAGTACTTC,CASSATLQETQYF
NA,few,TRBV7-2,TRBJ1-5,TGTGCCAGCAGCCCTGACGGGTATCAGCCCCAGCATTTT,CASSPDGYQPQHF